This T cell receptor beta chain was identified during a study of T cell changes during pregnancy in multiple sclerosis. This clone has just a few counts. Assay: immunoSEQ multiplex PCR; the TCRdb copy retains only in-frame clones and omits some. The table lists roughly 23,000 clones, around 88% of them singletons. The CDR3 length is 17 residues. Per germline, CDR1 SGHRS and CDR2 YFSETQ. V was pared by 4 bases and J by 0 bases, with 9 bases of the junction left unmatched. The chain links TRBV5-1 to TRBJ1-1, with 10 bases matching TRBD1. The sample here was CD4+ T cells from peripheral blood mononuclear cells, taken in the first trimester of pregnancy. This TCR was sampled from a female donor in good health, enrolled as a control in a pregnancy study. In nucleotides, the CDR3 is TGCGCCAGCAGCCCGACAGGGGGCGGTCTGATGAACACTGAAGCTTTCTTT. It translates to CASSPTGGGLMNTEAFF.